The 3 T cell receptor beta chains below were found in one sample sequenced in a study of blood T cell repertoires in COVID-19. TCRdb's copy holds only in-frame clones and misses some; the assay was immunoSEQ multiplex PCR. The sample includes about 200,000 clones, around 84% of them seen just once. Sequenced sample: peripheral blood. The source is a middle-aged man with acute or convalescent COVID-19.

The chain joins TRBV7-8 to TRBJ2-5, with 8 bases matching TRBD2. V lost 1 base, J lost 4 bases, and 8 bases stayed unmatched. Germline CDR1 SGHVS, CDR2 FQNEAQ. CDR3 length: 16 residues. The DNA of the CDR3 is TGTGCCAGCAGCTTAGGCGTAGCGGGGTATCTAGAGACCCAGTACTTC. Translating it yields CASSLGVAGYLETQYF.

CDR3 loop: CASSLATSGNEQFF. The DNA of the CDR3 is TGCGCCAGCAGCTTGGCCACTAGCGGCAATGAGCAGTTCTTC. The chain uses TRBV5-1 and TRBJ2-1; 8 bases match TRBD2. Germline V gene sequence: CDR1 SGHRS, CDR2 YFSETQ. There are 14 residues in the CDR3. V gave up 0 bases and J gave up 6 bases; unmatched junction bases: 2.

V usage is TRBV19 and J usage is TRBJ1-4; 8 bases are a match to TRBD1. Germline CDR1 is LNHDA and CDR2 is SQIVND (reference sequence). This CDR3 is built from 16 residues. V shed 6 bases and J 1 base; nucleotides not matched to a gene: 7. The CDR3 sequence is CASSQGTGGTNEKLFF. CDR3 in DNA: TGTGCCAGTAGCCAAGGGACAGGCGGAACTAATGAAAAACTGTTTTTT.